The 20 T cell receptor beta chains given below trace back to one sample, sequenced in a study of blood T cell repertoires in COVID-19. Profiled with immunoSEQ multiplex PCR; TCRdb holds only in-frame clones, not every one. The sample includes 300,000 to 350,000 clones, 88% of them seen just once. Sequences were obtained from peripheral blood. Receptor source: a woman in her 70s with COVID-19, enrolled during active disease.

This sequence joins TRBV2 and TRBJ1-2; D remains unclear. Per the germline V gene, CDR1 is SNHLY and CDR2 is FYNNEI. This CDR3 contains 12 residues. Trimming took 7 bases from V and 4 from J, leaving 10 bases between them. As DNA, the CDR3 is TGTGCCAGCACCCCCGGCGGCTATGGCTACACCTTC. Encoded protein: CASTPGGYGYTF.

The chain couples TRBV5-4 to TRBJ1-4; D is unclear. Germline lookup yields CDR1 SGHNT and CDR2 YYREEE (reference sequence). The V end lost 0 bases, the J end lost 2 bases, and 5 bases lay between the germline ends. CDR3 size: 14 residues. CDR3 coding DNA: TGTGCCAGCAGCTTGGGACTGACTAATGAAAAACTGTTTTTT. Translating gives CASSLGLTNEKLFF.

The chain is built from TRBV7-2 and TRBJ1-5; 9 positions agree with TRBD1. Germline V lookup: CDR1 SGHTA, CDR2 FQGNSA. The CDR3 runs 14 residues. V was pared by 6 bases and J by 5 bases, with 5 bases of the junction left unmatched. CDR3 loop: CASSPDRGYQPQHF. The CDR3 DNA follows: TGTGCCAGCAGTCCGGACAGGGGATATCAGCCCCAGCATTTT.

The chain joins TRBV24-1 to TRBJ2-3; D is unresolved. V was clipped by 6 bases and J by 2 bases, with 8 bases between them. The CDR3 totals 13 residues. CDR1 KGHDR and CDR2 SFDVKD come from the germline V gene. The CDR3 sequence: CATSPTYTDTQYF. The CDR3 DNA is TGTGCCACCAGTCCCACCTACACAGATACGCAGTATTTT.

The gene calls are TRBV5-1 and TRBJ2-6; D possibly corresponds to TRBD1 (5 bases). Trimming shortened V by 0 bases and J by 2 bases, and 6 bases separated the two germline ends. The length of the CDR3 is 15 residues. Germline V gene lookup returns CDR1 SGHRS and CDR2 YFSETQ. As DNA, the CDR3 is TGCGCCAGCAGCTTGGTAGGGGCTGGGGCCAACGTCCTGACTTTC. Its protein product is CASSLVGAGANVLTF.

This clone showed up just a few times. The chain employs TRBV6-2 or TRBV6-3 and TRBJ1-1, with D perhaps TRBD1 (5 bases). Germline CDR1 and CDR2: MNHEY and SVGEGT. The CDR3 loop spans 17 amino acids. The V and J ends lost 0 bases and 0 bases respectively, with 14 bases between them. As DNA, the CDR3 is TGTGCCAGCAGTTACTCGATGTTCAGGGCTATGAACACTGAAGCTTTCTTT. Translated: CASSYSMFRAMNTEAFF.

V and J are TRBV28 and TRBJ1-1; D is unclear. CDR1 is MDHEN and CDR2 is SYDVKM in the germline V gene. The CDR3 is 13 amino acids. V lost 3 bases to trimming and J lost 5 bases, with 10 bases between them. CDR3 sequence: CASSFSDTTEAFF. In nucleotides, the CDR3 is TGTGCCAGCAGTTTTTCTGACACGACTGAAGCTTTCTTT.

The chain has TRBV12-3 or TRBV12-4 and TRBJ1-6; D is ambiguous. The V end was cut by 7 bases, the J end by 9 bases, with 13 bases between. CDR3 size: 13 residues. The CDR3 sequence: CASTWALTSPLHF. DNA of the CDR3: TGTGCCAGCACCTGGGCCCTAACTTCACCCCTCCACTTT.

The chain couples TRBV7-9 to TRBJ2-1, with D uncertain. The CDR3 runs 14 residues. Trimming pared 1 base from V and 0 bases from J, leaving 4 bases between. CDR1 and CDR2 (germline): SEHNR, FQNEAQ (reference sequence). CDR3 amino acids: CASSLEYSYNEQFF. As DNA, the CDR3 is TGTGCCAGCAGCTTAGAATACTCCTACAATGAGCAGTTCTTC.

In regard to this clone: Different DNA sequences within this sample yield the same CDR3. This chain links TRBV30 with TRBJ1-5; D gene uncertain. Germline V gives CDR1 GTSNPN, CDR2 SVGIG (reference sequence). This CDR3 comprises 13 residues. V lost 3 bases and J lost 7, with 13 bases in between. CDR3 loop: CAWSAAGNQPQHF. The DNA of the CDR3 is TGTGCCTGGAGCGCAGCGGGGAACCAGCCCCAGCATTTT. The whole variable domain, filled in from reference TRBV30 and TRBJ1-5, reads SQTIHQWPATLVQPVGSPLSLECTVEGTSNPNLYWYRQAAGRGLQLLFYSVGIGQISSEVPQNLSASRPQDRQFILSSKKLLLSDSGFYLCAWSAAGNQPQHFGDGTRLSIL.

This clone was picked up one time. The chain links TRBV28 to TRBJ1-3; 8 bases fit TRBD1. Germline V gene data show CDR1 as MDHEN and CDR2 as SYDVKM. Trimming took 3 bases from V and 0 from J; bases not matched to a gene: 10. The CDR3 sequence is 18 residues long. The CDR3 protein is CASSLATGGLSSGNTIYF. In DNA form, the CDR3 reads TGTGCCAGCAGTTTGGCCACAGGGGGACTGAGCTCTGGAAACACCATATATTTT.

The chain employs TRBV7-8 and TRBJ1-3; D gene ambiguous. The CDR3 totals 14 residues. V was clipped by 0 bases and J by 0 bases, with 3 bases between them. The germline V gene has CDR1 SGHVS and CDR2 FQNEAQ. The CDR3, as DNA: TGTGCCAGCAGCTTAGCGGCCTCTGGAAACACCATATATTTT. It codes for CASSLAASGNTIYF. The full variable domain, with the rest looked up from reference TRBV7-8 and TRBJ1-3, is GAGVSQSPRYKVAKRGQDVALRCDPISGHVSLFWYQQALGQGPEFLTYFQNEAQLDKSGLPSDRFFAERPEGSVSTLKIQRTQQEDSAVYLCASSLAASGNTIYFGEGSWLTVV.

The genes are TRBV10-2 and TRBJ2-3, with 7 positions matching TRBD1. The CDR3 is made up of 14 amino acids. Unmatched junction bases numbered 4, after V lost 5 bases and J lost 2 bases. Germline V gene lookup returns CDR1 WSHSY and CDR2 SAAADI. CDR3: CASSRDRYTDTQYF. CDR3 coding DNA: TGCGCCAGCAGTCGGGACAGATACACAGATACGCAGTATTTT.

The V gene is TRBV3-1 (or the pseudogene TRBV3-2), the J gene TRBJ1-1, with unresolved D. This CDR3 has 14 amino acids. V gave up 0 bases and J gave up 2 bases, with 7 bases separating them. From germline, CDR1 is LGHDT and CDR2 YNNKEL (reference sequence). The DNA of the CDR3 is TGTGCCAGCAGCCAAGAGGAGGGCAACACTGAAGCTTTCTTT. Translating gives CASSQEEGNTEAFF.

The chain links TRBV29-1 to TRBJ1-2, with 11 bases fitting TRBD1. This CDR3 is 16 amino acids long. With 1 base clipped from V and 2 bases from J, the junction kept 6 bases outside the gene matches. Germline V gene lookup returns CDR1 SQVTM and CDR2 ANQGSEA. The DNA of the CDR3 is TGCAGCGTTGAAGGCGGACAGGGGGCACCCAACTATGGCTACACCTTC. Its protein is CSVEGGQGAPNYGYTF.

The gene calls are TRBV28 and TRBJ2-5, with TRBD2 matching over 14 bases. Germline lookup yields CDR1 MDHEN and CDR2 SYDVKM. The CDR3 consists of 17 residues. V trimming: 7 bases; J trimming: 4 bases; junction bases outside the gene matches: 11. Written as DNA, the CDR3 is TGTGCCAGCATCCCTAGGACTAGCGGGGGGCCAGGAGAGACCCAGTACTTC. Encoded protein: CASIPRTSGGPGETQYF.

The J gene is TRBJ2-7, the V gene TRBV7-2; 15 positions agree with TRBD2. The germline V gene has CDR1 SGHTA and CDR2 FQGNSA. The CDR3 is 19 amino acids. The V and J ends lost 4 bases and 2 bases, in that order; junction bases with no gene match: 12. CDR3 in amino acids: CASSSGLAGGLASTYEQYF. The CDR3 DNA reads as TGTGCCAGCAGCTCGGGACTAGCGGGGGGTTTAGCATCGACCTACGAGCAGTACTTC.

This clone was observed once. The chain uses TRBV19 and TRBJ1-5; D is undetermined. V lost 5 bases to trimming and J lost 0 bases, with 14 bases between them. The V gene's germline CDR1 is LNHDA and CDR2 SQIVND (reference sequence). There are 16 residues in the CDR3. This CDR3 is CASSEQPEYSNQPQHF. In nucleotides, the CDR3 is TGTGCCAGTAGTGAACAGCCTGAATATAGCAATCAGCCCCAGCATTTT.

The CDR3 here is CASSLQGGGTEAFF. CDR3 in DNA: TGTGCCAGCAGCTTACAGGGAGGGGGCACTGAAGCTTTCTTT. This rearrangement joins TRBV7-2 to TRBJ1-1; the D gene is possibly TRBD1 (6 bases). The CDR3 has 14 residues. Trimming removed 2 bases from V and 4 bases from J, with 11 bases in between. Germline V gene data show CDR1 as SGHTA and CDR2 as FQGNSA.

The chain employs TRBV9 and TRBJ2-3, with TRBD2 matching 8 bases. Germline V lookup: CDR1 SGDLS, CDR2 YYNGEE. Trimming took 2 bases from V and 4 from J; bases not matched to a gene: 3. CDR3 length equals 14 residues. This CDR3 reads CASSVAGGADTQYF. The DNA of the CDR3 is TGTGCCAGCAGCGTGGCGGGGGGTGCAGATACGCAGTATTTT. The full variable domain, with the rest looked up from reference TRBV9 and TRBJ2-3, is DSGVTQTPKHLITATGQRVTLRCSPRSGDLSVYWYQQSLDQGLQFLIQYYNGEERAKGNILERFSAQQFPDLHSELNLSSLELGDSALYFCASSVAGGADTQYFGPGTRLTVL.